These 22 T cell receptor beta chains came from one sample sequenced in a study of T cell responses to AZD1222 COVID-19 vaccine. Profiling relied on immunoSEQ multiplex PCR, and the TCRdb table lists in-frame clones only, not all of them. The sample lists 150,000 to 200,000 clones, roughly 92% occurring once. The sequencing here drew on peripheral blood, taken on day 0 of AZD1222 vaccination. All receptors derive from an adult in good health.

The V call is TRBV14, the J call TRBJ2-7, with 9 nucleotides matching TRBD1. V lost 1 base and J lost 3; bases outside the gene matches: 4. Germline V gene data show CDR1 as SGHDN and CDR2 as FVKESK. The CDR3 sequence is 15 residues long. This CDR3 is CASSQGTGAFYEQYF. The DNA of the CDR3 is TGTGCCAGCAGCCAAGGGACAGGGGCCTTCTACGAGCAGTACTTC.

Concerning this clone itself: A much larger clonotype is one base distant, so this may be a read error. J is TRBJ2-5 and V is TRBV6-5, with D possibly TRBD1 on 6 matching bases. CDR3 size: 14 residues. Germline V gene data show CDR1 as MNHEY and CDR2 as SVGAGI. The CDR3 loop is CASKGHRYQEAQYF. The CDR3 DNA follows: TGTGCCAGCAAGGGACACCGGTACCAAGAGGCCCAGTACTTC.

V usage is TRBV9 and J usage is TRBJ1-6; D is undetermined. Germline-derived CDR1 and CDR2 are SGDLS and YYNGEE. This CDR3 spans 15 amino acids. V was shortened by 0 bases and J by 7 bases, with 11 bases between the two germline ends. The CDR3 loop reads CASSVDDKGNSPLHF. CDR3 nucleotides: TGTGCCAGCAGCGTAGACGACAAGGGCAATTCACCCCTCCACTTT.

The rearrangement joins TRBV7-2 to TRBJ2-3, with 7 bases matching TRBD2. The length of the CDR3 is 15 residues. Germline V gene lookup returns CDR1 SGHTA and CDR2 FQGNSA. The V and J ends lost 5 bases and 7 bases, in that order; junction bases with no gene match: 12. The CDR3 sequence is CASSPHQGGANTQYF. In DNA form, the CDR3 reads TGTGCCAGCAGCCCACACCAGGGAGGGGCAAATACGCAGTATTTT.

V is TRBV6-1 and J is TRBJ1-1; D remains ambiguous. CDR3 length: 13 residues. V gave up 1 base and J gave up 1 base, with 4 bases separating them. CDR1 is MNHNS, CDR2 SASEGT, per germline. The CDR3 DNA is TGTGCCAGCAGTGAAGTGACGAACACTGAAGCTTTCTTT. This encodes CASSEVTNTEAFF.

The CDR3 loop reads CASSSDASFNEQFF. The CDR3 DNA reads as TGTGCCAGCTCATCGGATGCTAGCTTCAATGAGCAGTTCTTC. The chain recombines TRBV18 with TRBJ2-1; D might be TRBD2 (5 bases). The V end lost 5 bases, the J end lost 6 bases, and 14 bases lay between the germline ends. CDR1 is KGHSH and CDR2 is LQKENI in the germline V gene. The CDR3 totals 14 residues.

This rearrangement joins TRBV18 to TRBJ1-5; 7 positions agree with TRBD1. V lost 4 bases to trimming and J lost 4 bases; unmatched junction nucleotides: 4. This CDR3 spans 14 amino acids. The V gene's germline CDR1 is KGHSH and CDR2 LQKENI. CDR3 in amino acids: CASSRDSSNQPQHF. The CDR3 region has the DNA TGTGCCAGCTCACGGGACAGTTCAAATCAGCCCCAGCATTTT.

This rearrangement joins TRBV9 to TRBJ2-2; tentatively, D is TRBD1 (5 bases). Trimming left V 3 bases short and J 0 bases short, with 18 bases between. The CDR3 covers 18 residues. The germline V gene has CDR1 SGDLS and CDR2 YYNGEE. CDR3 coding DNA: TGTGCCAGCAGCGCGTCTTGGGGCGGCTCACCGAACACCGGGGAGCTGTTTTTT. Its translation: CASSASWGGSPNTGELFF.

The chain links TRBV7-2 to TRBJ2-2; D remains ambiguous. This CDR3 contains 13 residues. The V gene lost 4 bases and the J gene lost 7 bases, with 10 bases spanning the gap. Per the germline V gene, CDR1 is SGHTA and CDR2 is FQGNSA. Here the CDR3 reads CASSSPLVGELFF. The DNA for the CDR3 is TGTGCCAGCAGCTCGCCGCTAGTCGGGGAGCTGTTTTTT. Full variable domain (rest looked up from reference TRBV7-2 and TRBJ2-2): GAGVSQSPSNKVTEKGKDVELRCDPISGHTALYWYRQSLGQGLEFLIYFQGNSAPDKSGLPSDRFSAERTGGSVSTLTIQRTQQEDSAVYLCASSSPLVGELFFGEGSRLTVL.

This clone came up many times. The CDR3 loop is CASSEGLTDTGELFF. CDR3 sequence (DNA): TGTGCCAGCAGTGAAGGGTTAACGGATACCGGGGAGCTGTTTTTT. V usage is TRBV6-1 and J usage is TRBJ2-2; D call uncertain. This CDR3 contains 15 residues. In germline, CDR1 is MNHNS, CDR2 SASEGT. Trimming took 1 base from V and 5 from J, leaving 11 bases between them.

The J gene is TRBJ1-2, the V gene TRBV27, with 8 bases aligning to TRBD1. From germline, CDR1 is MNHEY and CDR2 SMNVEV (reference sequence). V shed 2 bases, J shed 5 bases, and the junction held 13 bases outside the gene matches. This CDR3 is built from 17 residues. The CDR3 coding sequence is TGTGCCAGCAGTTTAAGGGTAGGGACAGGTCTTCTATATGGCTACACCTTC. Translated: CASSLRVGTGLLYGYTF.

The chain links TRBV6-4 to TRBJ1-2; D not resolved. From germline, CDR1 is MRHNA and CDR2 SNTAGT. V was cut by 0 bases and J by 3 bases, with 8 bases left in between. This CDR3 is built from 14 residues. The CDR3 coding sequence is TGTGCCAGCAGTGACTCATGGGGAGACTATGGCTACACCTTC. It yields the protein CASSDSWGDYGYTF.

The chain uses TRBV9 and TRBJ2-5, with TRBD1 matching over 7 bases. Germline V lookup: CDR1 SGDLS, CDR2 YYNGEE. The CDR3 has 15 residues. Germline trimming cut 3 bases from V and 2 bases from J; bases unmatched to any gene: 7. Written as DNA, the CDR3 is TGTGCCAGCAGCGCCGGACAGGTCAGGCAAGAGACCCAGTACTTC. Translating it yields CASSAGQVRQETQYF. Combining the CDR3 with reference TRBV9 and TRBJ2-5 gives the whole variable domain DSGVTQTPKHLITATGQRVTLRCSPRSGDLSVYWYQQSLDQGLQFLIQYYNGEERAKGNILERFSAQQFPDLHSELNLSSLELGDSALYFCASSAGQVRQETQYFGPGTRLLVL.

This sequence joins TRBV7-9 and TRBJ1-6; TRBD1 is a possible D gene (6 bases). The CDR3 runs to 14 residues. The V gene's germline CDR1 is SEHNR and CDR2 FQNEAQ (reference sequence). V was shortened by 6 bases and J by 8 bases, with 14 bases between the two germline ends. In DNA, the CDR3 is TGTGCCAGCAGACCGGACTCAGGGGATTCACCCCTCCACTTT. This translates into CASRPDSGDSPLHF.

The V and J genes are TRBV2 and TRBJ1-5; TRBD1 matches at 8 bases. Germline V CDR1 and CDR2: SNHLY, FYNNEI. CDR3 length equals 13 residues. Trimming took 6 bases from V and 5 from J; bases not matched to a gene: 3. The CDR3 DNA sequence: TGTGCCAGCAGGGACAGGGTGGATCAGCCCCAGCATTTT. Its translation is CASRDRVDQPQHF.

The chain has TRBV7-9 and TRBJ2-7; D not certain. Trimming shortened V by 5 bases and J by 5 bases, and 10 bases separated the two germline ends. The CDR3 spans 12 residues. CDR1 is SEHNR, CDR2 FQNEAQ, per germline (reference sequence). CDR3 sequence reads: CASSPYRDEQYF. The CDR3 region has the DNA TGTGCCAGCAGCCCATATAGGGACGAGCAGTACTTC.

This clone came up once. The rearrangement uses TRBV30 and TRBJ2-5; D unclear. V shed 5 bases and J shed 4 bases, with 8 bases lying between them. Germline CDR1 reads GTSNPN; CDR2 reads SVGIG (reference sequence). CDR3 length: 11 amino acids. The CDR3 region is CAWGLGETQYF. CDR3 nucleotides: TGTGCCTGGGGTCTCGGAGAGACCCAGTACTTC.

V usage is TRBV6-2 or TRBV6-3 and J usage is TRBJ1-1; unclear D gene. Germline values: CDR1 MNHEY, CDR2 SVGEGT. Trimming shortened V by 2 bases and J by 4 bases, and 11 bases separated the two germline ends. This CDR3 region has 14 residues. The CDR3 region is CASSYRVSSTEAFF. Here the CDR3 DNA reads TGTGCCAGCAGTTACAGGGTCAGTAGCACTGAAGCTTTCTTT.

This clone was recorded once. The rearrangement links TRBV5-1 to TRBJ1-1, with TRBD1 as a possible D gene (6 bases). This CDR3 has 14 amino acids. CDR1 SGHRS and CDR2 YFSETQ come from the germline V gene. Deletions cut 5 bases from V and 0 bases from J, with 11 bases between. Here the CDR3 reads CASRADRMNTEAFF. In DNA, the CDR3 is TGCGCCAGCAGGGCGGACAGAATGAACACTGAAGCTTTCTTT. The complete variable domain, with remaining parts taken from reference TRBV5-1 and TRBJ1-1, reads KAGVTQTPRYLIKTRGQQVTLSCSPISGHRSVSWYQQTPGQGLQFLFEYFSETQRNKGNFPGRFSGRQFSNSRSEMNVSTLELGDSALYLCASRADRMNTEAFFGQGTRLTVV.

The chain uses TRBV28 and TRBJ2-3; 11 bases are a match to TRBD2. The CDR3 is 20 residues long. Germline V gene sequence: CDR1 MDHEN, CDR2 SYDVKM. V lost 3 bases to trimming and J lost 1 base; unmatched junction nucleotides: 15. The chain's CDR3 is CASSFPVGTSGGKGTDTQYF. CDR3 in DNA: TGTGCCAGCAGTTTCCCAGTAGGGACTAGCGGTGGAAAGGGCACAGATACGCAGTATTTT.

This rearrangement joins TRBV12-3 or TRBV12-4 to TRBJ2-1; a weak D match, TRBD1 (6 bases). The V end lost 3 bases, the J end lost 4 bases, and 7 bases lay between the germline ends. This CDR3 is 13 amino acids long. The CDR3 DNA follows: TGTGCCAGCAGTTTTGACAGGTACAATGAGCAGTTCTTC. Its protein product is CASSFDRYNEQFF.

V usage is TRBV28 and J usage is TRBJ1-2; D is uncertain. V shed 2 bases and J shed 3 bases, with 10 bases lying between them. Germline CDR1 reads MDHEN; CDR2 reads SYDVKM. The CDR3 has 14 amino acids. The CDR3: CASSLEGWYYGYTF. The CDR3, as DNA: TGTGCCAGCAGTTTAGAGGGCTGGTACTATGGCTACACCTTC.